This TCR beta chain emerged from a study of T cells after somatic rescue of genetic block. TCRdb keeps only in-frame clones here, not all; method: immunoSEQ multiplex PCR. This table has some 74,000 clones, roughly 91% appearing once. V was cut by 5 bases and J by 3 bases, with 15 bases left in between. Germline CDR1 reads PRHDT; CDR2 reads FYEKMQ (reference sequence). CDR3 length: 15 amino acids. This rearrangement joins TRBV13 to TRBJ2-3, with D possibly being TRBD1 or TRBD2 (5 bases each). The sequenced sample consisted of peripheral blood mononuclear cells (PBMCs). This TCR was recovered from a man aged 30 to 39. The CDR3 sequence: CASSPPGRLTDTQYF. DNA for the CDR3: TGTGCCAGCAGCCCACCGGGACGCTTGACAGATACGCAGTATTTT.